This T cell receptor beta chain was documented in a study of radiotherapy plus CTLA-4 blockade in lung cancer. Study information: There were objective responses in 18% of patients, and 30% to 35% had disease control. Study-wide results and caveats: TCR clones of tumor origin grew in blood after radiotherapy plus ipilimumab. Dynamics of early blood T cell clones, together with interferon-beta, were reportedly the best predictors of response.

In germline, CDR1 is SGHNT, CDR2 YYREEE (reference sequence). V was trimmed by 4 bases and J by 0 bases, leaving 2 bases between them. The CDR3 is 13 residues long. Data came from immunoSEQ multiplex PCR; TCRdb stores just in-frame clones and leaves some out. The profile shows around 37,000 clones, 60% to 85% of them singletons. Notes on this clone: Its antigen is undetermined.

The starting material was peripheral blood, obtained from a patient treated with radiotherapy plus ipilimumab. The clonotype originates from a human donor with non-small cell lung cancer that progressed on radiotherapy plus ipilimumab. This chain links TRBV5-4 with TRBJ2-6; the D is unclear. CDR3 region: CASSPSGANVLTF. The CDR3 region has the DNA TGTGCCAGCAGCCCCTCTGGGGCCAACGTCCTGACTTTC.